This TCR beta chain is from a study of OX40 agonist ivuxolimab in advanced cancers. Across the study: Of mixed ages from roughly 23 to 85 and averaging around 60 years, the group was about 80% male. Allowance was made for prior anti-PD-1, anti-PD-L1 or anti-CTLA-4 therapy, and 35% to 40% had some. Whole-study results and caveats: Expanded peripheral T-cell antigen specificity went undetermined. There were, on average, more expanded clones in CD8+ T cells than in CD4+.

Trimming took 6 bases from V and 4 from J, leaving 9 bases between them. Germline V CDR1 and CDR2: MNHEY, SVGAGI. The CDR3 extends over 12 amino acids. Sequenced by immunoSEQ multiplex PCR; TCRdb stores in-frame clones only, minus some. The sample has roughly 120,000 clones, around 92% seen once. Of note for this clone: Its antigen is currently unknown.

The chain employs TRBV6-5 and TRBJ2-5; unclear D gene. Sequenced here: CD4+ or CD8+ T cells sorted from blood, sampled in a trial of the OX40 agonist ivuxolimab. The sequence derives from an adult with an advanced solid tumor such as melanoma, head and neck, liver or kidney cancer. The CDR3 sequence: CASRQSSETQYF. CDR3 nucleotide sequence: TGTGCCAGCAGACAGAGCTCAGAGACCCAGTACTTC.